This TCR beta chain was captured in a study of blood T cell repertoires in COVID-19. Overall study: The samples span acute and convalescent COVID-19 from the United States, Italy and Spain. The cDNA or gDNA used as material had been derived from T cells, B-cell-depleted T cells, or PBMCs.

In the original processing: Amplified reference gene primers provided the basis for estimating nucleated cell counts. Profiled with immunoSEQ multiplex PCR; TCRdb holds only in-frame clones, not every one. V and J calls and clone size come straight from that table; D and trimming were deduced from the DNA. Of roughly 200,000 clones listed, over 70% were seen once; the top ten hold 5.5% to 7%. The material sequenced was peripheral blood. This receptor was obtained from a woman aged 70-85 years with acute or convalescent COVID-19.

The CDR3 DNA reads as TGTGCCAGCAGTACGGGACTAGCGGGAGCAGATACGCAGTATTTT. Translation: CASSTGLAGADTQYF. The chain links TRBV27 to TRBJ2-3, with 14 bases aligning to TRBD2. V lost 5 bases and J lost 4; bases outside the gene matches: 2. Germline CDR1 and CDR2: MNHEY and SMNVEV (reference sequence). The CDR3 runs 15 residues.